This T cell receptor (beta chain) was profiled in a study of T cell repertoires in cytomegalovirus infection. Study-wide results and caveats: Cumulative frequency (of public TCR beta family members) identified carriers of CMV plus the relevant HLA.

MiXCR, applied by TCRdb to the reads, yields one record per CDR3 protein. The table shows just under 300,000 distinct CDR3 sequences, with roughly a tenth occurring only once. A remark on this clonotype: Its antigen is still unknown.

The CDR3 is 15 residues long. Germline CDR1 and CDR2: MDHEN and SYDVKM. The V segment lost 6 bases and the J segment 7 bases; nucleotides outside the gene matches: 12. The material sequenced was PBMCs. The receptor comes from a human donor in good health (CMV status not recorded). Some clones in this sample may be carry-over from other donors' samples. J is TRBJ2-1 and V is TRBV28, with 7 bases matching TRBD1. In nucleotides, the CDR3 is TGTGCCAGCAGCATTTTAGGGGGCGGTAGGAATGAGCAGTTCTTC. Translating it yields CASSILGGGRNEQFF. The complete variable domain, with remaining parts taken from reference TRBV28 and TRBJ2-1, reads DVKVTQSSRYLVKRTGEKVFLECVQDMDHENMFWYRQDPGLGLRLIYFSYDVKMKEKGDIPEGYSVSREKKERFSLILESASTNQTSMYLCASSILGGGRNEQFFGPGTRLTVL.